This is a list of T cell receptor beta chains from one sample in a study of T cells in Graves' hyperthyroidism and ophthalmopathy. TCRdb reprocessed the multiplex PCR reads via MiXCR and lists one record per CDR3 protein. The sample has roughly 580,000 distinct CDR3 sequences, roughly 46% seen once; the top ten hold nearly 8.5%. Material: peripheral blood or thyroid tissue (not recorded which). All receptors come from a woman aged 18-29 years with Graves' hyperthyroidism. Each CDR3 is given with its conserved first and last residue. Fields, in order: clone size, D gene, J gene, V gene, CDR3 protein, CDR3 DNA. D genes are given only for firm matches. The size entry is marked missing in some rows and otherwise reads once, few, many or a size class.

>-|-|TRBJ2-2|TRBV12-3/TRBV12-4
CASSPMGLGTGELFF
TGTGCCAGCAGTCCGATGGGGTTGGGCACCGGGGAGCTGTTTTTT
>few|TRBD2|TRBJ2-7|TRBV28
CATATSDEQYF
TGTGCCACCGCTACTAGCGACGAGCAGTACTTC
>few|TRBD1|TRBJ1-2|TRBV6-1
CASSEGGQGSYGYTF
TGTGCCAGCAGCGAGGGTGGACAGGGTTCCTATGGCTACACCTTC
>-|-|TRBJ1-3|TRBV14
CASSLGRVSGNTIYF
TGTGCCAGCAGCCTCGGGAGGGTCTCTGGAAACACCATATATTTT
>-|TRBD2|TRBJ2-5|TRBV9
CASSDGGKQETQYF
TGTGCCAGCAGCGACGGGGGGAAACAAGAGACCCAGTACTTC
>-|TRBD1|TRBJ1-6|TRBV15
CATSKRTGGSPLHF
TGTGCCACCAGCAAAAGGACAGGGGGTTCACCCCTCCACTTT
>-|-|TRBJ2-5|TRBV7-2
CASSQYGTQGETQYF
TGTGCCAGCAGCCAATACGGGACTCAGGGAGAGACCCAGTACTTC
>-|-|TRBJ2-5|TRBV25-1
CASSEIGAGQETQYF
TGTGCCAGCAGTGAAATAGGCGCGGGACAAGAGACCCAGTACTTC
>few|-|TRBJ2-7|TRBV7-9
CASSRQASSYEQYF
TGTGCCAGCAGCCGCCAAGCCAGCTCCTACGAGCAGTACTTC
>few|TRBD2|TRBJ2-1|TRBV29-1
CSVTRGGGIDYEQFF
TGCAGCGTCACCCGGGGGGGCGGGATAGACTATGAGCAGTTCTTC
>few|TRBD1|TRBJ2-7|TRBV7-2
CASSFSQTGVGEQYF
TGTGCCAGCAGCTTTTCTCAGACAGGGGTTGGCGAGCAGTACTTC
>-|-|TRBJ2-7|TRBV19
CASTRVSYEQYF
TGTGCCAGTACCCGGGTGTCCTACGAGCAGTACTTC
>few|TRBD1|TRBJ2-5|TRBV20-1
CSANRGLQETQYF
TGCAGTGCTAACAGGGGGCTCCAAGAGACCCAGTACTTC
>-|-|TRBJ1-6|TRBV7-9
CASSQGGDRYSPLHF
TGCGCCAGCAGCCAAGGTGGGGACCGGTATTCACCCCTCCACTTT
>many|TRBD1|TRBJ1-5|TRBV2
CASSGGTDDQPQHF
TGTGCCAGCAGTGGAGGGACAGATGATCAGCCCCAGCATTTT
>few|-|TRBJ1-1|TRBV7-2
CASSLAGFWAEAFF
TGTGCCAGCAGCTTAGCAGGGTTTTGGGCTGAAGCTTTCTTT
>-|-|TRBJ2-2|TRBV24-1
CATGRRELFF
TGTGCCACCGGGCGGCGGGAGCTGTTTTTT